Listed below are T cell receptor beta chains from one sample, sequenced in a study of blood T cell repertoires in COVID-19. Clones were sequenced by immunoSEQ multiplex PCR, and TCRdb holds only the in-frame ones, with some missing. Of under 250,000 clones listed, roughly 79% are singletons. Source material: PBMCs or T cells enriched from blood (not recorded which). The receptor source for this set is a woman aged 50 to 65 with acute COVID-19. Each CDR3 is given without its conserved first and last residue.

>TRBJ1-5|TRBV29-1
SVVSGTEPQH
>TRBJ2-1|TRBV18
ASSPPTSYNEQF
>TRBJ2-3|TRBV5-1
ASRNGGGATDTQY
>TRBJ2-7|TRBV28
ASSPGGAGAYEQY
>TRBJ1-5|TRBV27
ASRRQGAYGNQPQH
>TRBJ2-3|TRBV19
ASIEETGTGATDTQY
>TRBJ1-5|TRBV21-1
ASSKPIQVNQPQH
>TRBJ2-1|TRBV29-1
SVGRLGNEQF
>TRBJ2-5|TRBV5-4
ASTQGGFQETQY
>TRBJ2-7|TRBV20-1
SALDYYEQY